The rows below give T cell receptor beta chains drawn from one sample of a study of blood T cell repertoires in COVID-19. Only in-frame clones appear in the TCRdb table, and some are missing; sequencing was by immunoSEQ multiplex PCR. Here the sample spans 390,000 or so clones, roughly 90% being singletons. The sample consisted of peripheral blood. The receptor source for this set is a woman in her 30s with COVID-19, enrolled during active disease. CDR3s include the opening cysteine and the closing phenylalanine or tryptophan. Each record gives: CDR3 DNA, CDR3 protein, V gene, D gene, clone size, J gene. D genes are given only for firm matches. Size tells how often a clone was seen (once, few, many) or the class of an expanded clone, and some rows leave it out.

TGCGCCAGCACCGTCAGGGCCCAAGAGACCCAGTACTTC | CASTVRAQETQYF | TRBV10-2 | - | - | TRBJ2-5
TGTGCCAGCAGTACCCTTAGGGGGAATGAGCAGTTCTTC | CASSTLRGNEQFF | TRBV12-3/TRBV12-4 | - | - | TRBJ2-1
TGTGCCAGCTCACCCTCCCAGGGGTCTAGCACAGATACGCAGTATTTT | CASSPSQGSSTDTQYF | TRBV18 | - | once | TRBJ2-3
TGTGCCAGCAGTTTAAGCGGTCGAGTGGGGAATGAGCAGTTCTTC | CASSLSGRVGNEQFF | TRBV27 | - | - | TRBJ2-1
TGTGCCAGCAGCCAAGAAGTCAGATTAGCGGGGAACGGAGATACGCAGTATTTT | CASSQEVRLAGNGDTQYF | TRBV4-2 | TRBD2 | - | TRBJ2-3
TGTGCCATCAGTGACCCCCGGGAGGGAGGCGGGGAGCTGTTTTTT | CAISDPREGGGELFF | TRBV10-3 | TRBD2 | - | TRBJ2-2
TGTGCCTGGACAGAGGCAGGGGGCGCGGGCAATGAAAAACTGTTTTTT | CAWTEAGGAGNEKLFF | TRBV30 | TRBD1 | - | TRBJ1-4
TGTGCCAGCAGCTTCGAGGGGGTATATTCCGACAATGAGCAGTTCTTC | CASSFEGVYSDNEQFF | TRBV7-2 | - | - | TRBJ2-1
TGCAGCGTTGAAGAGTCTGGGACAGGGATGGGCTACACCTTC | CSVEESGTGMGYTF | TRBV29-1 | TRBD1 | - | TRBJ1-2
TGCGCCAGCAGCCAAGACTCCGGGCAAGAGACCCAGTACTTC | CASSQDSGQETQYF | TRBV4-3 | - | - | TRBJ2-5
TGTGCCAGCAGCTTGGCACTGAACACTGAAGCTTTCTTT | CASSLALNTEAFF | TRBV7-9 | - | - | TRBJ1-1
TGTGCCAGCTCACCACCGGGTCAGGGAGGGACAGATACGCAGTATTTT | CASSPPGQGGTDTQYF | TRBV18 | TRBD2 | - | TRBJ2-3
TGTGCCAGCAGCCCAGACAGGGTTGGCACCGGGGAGCTGTTTTTT | CASSPDRVGTGELFF | TRBV3-1/TRBV3-2 | TRBD1 | - | TRBJ2-2
TGTGCCAGCAGTGAAAGAACACAGGGGTGGGAGACCCAGTACTTC | CASSERTQGWETQYF | TRBV6-1 | TRBD1 | - | TRBJ2-5
TGTGCCAGCAGCTTAGGACAGGGCGGAGGGTACACTGAAGCTTTCTTT | CASSLGQGGGYTEAFF | TRBV5-4 | TRBD1 | - | TRBJ1-1
TGTGCCACCAGGGGGACTAGCGGGGTTCTGGGTGAGCAGTTCTTC | CATRGTSGVLGEQFF | TRBV27 | TRBD2 | - | TRBJ2-1
TGTGCCAGCAGCAACCGAGGGACCCAGTACTTC | CASSNRGTQYF | TRBV7-8 | - | - | TRBJ2-5
TGTGCCAGCAGCCAATCCTCCTTCAGCACAGATACGCAGTATTTT | CASSQSSFSTDTQYF | TRBV14 | - | - | TRBJ2-3
TGTGCCAGTAGCCCGTCGGGACTAGCGGGGGCCGTCCACTTTGAGACCCAGTACTTC | CASSPSGLAGAVHFETQYF | TRBV19 | TRBD2 | - | TRBJ2-5
TGTGCCAGCAGTTTTCGTCAGACAGGCCAAGCTTTCTTT | CASSFRQTGQAFF | TRBV12-3/TRBV12-4 | - | - | TRBJ1-1
TGTGCCAGCAGCTCCCGGGACAGGGGCTACAATGAGCAGTTCTTC | CASSSRDRGYNEQFF | TRBV7-2 | TRBD1 | - | TRBJ2-1
TGTGCCAGCCGCCCCGGGACAGGGGTTGACTACAATGAGCAGTTCTTC | CASRPGTGVDYNEQFF | TRBV9 | TRBD1 | - | TRBJ2-1
TGTGCCAGCAGCCTGACAGGGGCTGATACGCAGTATTTT | CASSLTGADTQYF | TRBV12-3/TRBV12-4 | TRBD1 | - | TRBJ2-3
TGTGCCACCGCCCCTTCCGGGACACAAGAGTACCCCTACGAGCAGTACTTC | CATAPSGTQEYPYEQYF | TRBV15 | - | - | TRBJ2-7
TGTGCCAGCAGCCTATGGACTGGCGGGGAGCTGTTTTTT | CASSLWTGGELFF | TRBV28 | - | - | TRBJ2-2
TGTGCCAGCAGCCGTACTGAAGCTTTCTTT | CASSRTEAFF | TRBV7-9 | - | - | TRBJ1-1
TGTGCCAGCAGCCCTGCAGGGGATTACTATGGCTACACCTTC | CASSPAGDYYGYTF | TRBV7-9 | - | - | TRBJ1-2
TGTGCCAGCAGCTTAGGGGGGCTAGCGGGCGGCACCCAGTACTTC | CASSLGGLAGGTQYF | TRBV7-9 | TRBD2 | - | TRBJ2-5
TGTGCCAGCAGCCCTCGGGGAGGGGAGGAGACCCAGTACTTC | CASSPRGGEETQYF | TRBV3-1/TRBV3-2 | TRBD2 | - | TRBJ2-5
TGTGCCAGCAGCTTAAGAACTAGCGGGAGTCTGGGTCGCGGGGAGCAGTTCTTC | CASSLRTSGSLGRGEQFF | TRBV11-2 | TRBD2 | once | TRBJ2-1
TGTGCCAGCAGCCCACACGTGAAAGCGGGGGGGCTCGAGCAGTACTTC | CASSPHVKAGGLEQYF | TRBV4-2 | TRBD2 | - | TRBJ2-7
TGTGCCAGCAGAGTAATACAGGGGGAAGGTGGCTATGGCTACACCTTC | CASRVIQGEGGYGYTF | TRBV4-2 | TRBD1 | - | TRBJ1-2
TGTGCCAGCAGTTTCGACGGGAGCAATGAAGCTTTCTTT | CASSFDGSNEAFF | TRBV27 | - | - | TRBJ1-1
TGTGCCACCAGTGATTTGCCTGGGGGGACTAACACAGATACGCAGTATTTT | CATSDLPGGTNTDTQYF | TRBV24-1 | TRBD2 | - | TRBJ2-3
TGTGCCAGCAGCCCCCGGGGACAGGCGTCGGGAAACACCATATATTTT | CASSPRGQASGNTIYF | TRBV7-9 | TRBD1 | once | TRBJ1-3
TGCGCCAGCAGCTGGCTAGCGGGGGCCTCGACCTCCTACGAGCAGTACTTC | CASSWLAGASTSYEQYF | TRBV5-1 | TRBD2 | - | TRBJ2-7
TGCGCCAGCAGCTTGGGGCCCAGGGGTCCCTCTAATGAAAAACTGTTTTTT | CASSLGPRGPSNEKLFF | TRBV5-1 | - | - | TRBJ1-4
TGCGCCAGCAGTCCCAACAGGGGTAACTATGGCTACACCTTC | CASSPNRGNYGYTF | TRBV4-3 | TRBD1 | - | TRBJ1-2
TGTGCCAGCAGTTCACCCTGGTCCTCGGGGGAGCAGTACTTC | CASSSPWSSGEQYF | TRBV6-5 | - | - | TRBJ2-7
TGTGCCAGCAGCCCCTACCGAGAACTTGGGCGAAGGAACACTGAAGCTTTCTTT | CASSPYRELGRRNTEAFF | TRBV5-8 | - | few | TRBJ1-1
TGTGCCAGTAGCTATTCCCAGACAGCCGCCTATGGCTACACCTTC | CASSYSQTAAYGYTF | TRBV19 | - | - | TRBJ1-2
TGTGCCAGCAGTCGACAGGGTATAAATGAAAAACTGTTTTTT | CASSRQGINEKLFF | TRBV28 | TRBD1 | - | TRBJ1-4
TGCGCCAGCAGCTTTTCTCTAGCGGGTGATTTGGAGCAGTTCTTC | CASSFSLAGDLEQFF | TRBV5-1 | TRBD2 | - | TRBJ2-1
TGCGCCAGCAGCTCGACAGGGATTCCCACTGAAGCTTTCTTT | CASSSTGIPTEAFF | TRBV5-1 | TRBD1 | few | TRBJ1-1
TGTGCCAGCAGCGGCAAGGGACAGAACGACTACTTCTACACCTTC | CASSGKGQNDYFYTF | TRBV7-9 | TRBD1 | - | TRBJ1-2